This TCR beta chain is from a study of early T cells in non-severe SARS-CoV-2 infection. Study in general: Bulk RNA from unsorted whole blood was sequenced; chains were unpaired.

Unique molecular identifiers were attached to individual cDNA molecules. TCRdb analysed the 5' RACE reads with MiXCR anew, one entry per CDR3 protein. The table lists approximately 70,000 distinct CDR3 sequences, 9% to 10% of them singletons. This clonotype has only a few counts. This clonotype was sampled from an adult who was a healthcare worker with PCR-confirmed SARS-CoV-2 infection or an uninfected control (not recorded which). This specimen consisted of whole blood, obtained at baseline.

The CDR3 spells CSVWTAYEQYF. The CDR3 DNA is TGCAGCGTTTGGACAGCTTACGAGCAGTACTTC. The rearrangement links TRBV29-1 to TRBJ2-7; tentative D call: TRBD1 (6 bases). Germline-derived CDR1 and CDR2 are SQVTM and ANQGSEA. The CDR3 contains 11 residues. Trimming cost V 5 bases and J 4 bases, with 9 bases left between them.